This record concerns one TCR beta chain sequence. Its antigen is as yet unknown. The entry originates in a study of response to subunit inactivated influenza vaccine. Study results and limitations: That few new T cells are recruited by each seasonal influenza vaccination was the authors' suggestion.

V was cut by 3 bases and J by 6 bases, with 20 bases left in between. The CDR3 runs 17 residues. Looked up from germline, CDR1 is MDHEN and CDR2 is SYDVKM. TCRdb recomputed calls from the RT-PCR reads with MiXCR, one row per CDR3 protein. The repertoire has over 300,000 distinct CDR3 sequences, just over 20% of them found once; the top ten carry about 9.4%. This receptor was obtained from a man between 50 and 75 years old who received an inactivated influenza vaccine. The chain joins TRBV28 to TRBJ2-2, with D uncertain. This specimen was PBMCs from blood, taken approximately 20 months after vaccination. CDR3 amino acids: CASSLGTFPFTPGELFF. The CDR3 nucleotides are TGTGCCAGCAGTTTGGGCACTTTCCCCTTCACACCCGGGGAGCTGTTTTTT.